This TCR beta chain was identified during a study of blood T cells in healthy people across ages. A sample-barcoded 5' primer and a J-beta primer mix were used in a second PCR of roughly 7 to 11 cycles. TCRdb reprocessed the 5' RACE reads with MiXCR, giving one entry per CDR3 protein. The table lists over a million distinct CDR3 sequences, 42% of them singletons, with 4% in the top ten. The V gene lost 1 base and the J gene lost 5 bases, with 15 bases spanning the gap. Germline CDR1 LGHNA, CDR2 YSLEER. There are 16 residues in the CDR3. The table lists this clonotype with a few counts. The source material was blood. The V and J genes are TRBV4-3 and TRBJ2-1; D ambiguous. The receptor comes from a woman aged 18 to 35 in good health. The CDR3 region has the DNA TGCGCCAGCAGCCAAGTTTATAACCTGGCAGACAATGAGCAGTTCTTC. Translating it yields CASSQVYNLADNEQFF.